What follows describes a single T cell receptor (beta chain). TCRdb's table, derived via immunoSEQ multiplex PCR, lists solely in-frame clones and lacks some. The sample lists some 310,000 clones, more than 75% occurring once. This sample is part of a study of blood T cell repertoires in COVID-19. The length of the CDR3 is 13 residues. Germline CDR1 reads ENHRY; CDR2 reads SYGVKD. Trimming removed 3 bases at V and 2 bases at J, with 7 bases between. The receptor's source is a man between 50 and 59 years old with active or convalescent COVID-19. Specimen: peripheral blood. V is TRBV10-3 and J is TRBJ2-5; D is ambiguous. CDR3 sequence reads: CAISDGQQETQYF. CDR3 nucleotides: TGTGCCATCAGTGATGGGCAGCAAGAGACCCAGTACTTC.